The 8 T cell receptor beta chains below come from one sample, sequenced in a study of graft-versus-host responses after intestinal transplantation. Measured with immunoSEQ multiplex PCR; TCRdb has only the in-frame clones, and not every one. The table records 100,000 to 110,000 clones, over 75% of them present only once. No antigens are known for them. This specimen was unstimulated CD4+ T cells sorted from spleen or lymph node cells, taken before transplant. The receptors here all came from a human donor who was the organ donor for an intestinal transplant.

The chain couples TRBV7-9 to TRBJ2-5; 13 nucleotides align to TRBD2. V was pared by 4 bases and J by 5 bases, with 7 bases of the junction left unmatched. Germline CDR1 reads SEHNR; CDR2 reads FQNEAQ (reference sequence). This CDR3 region has 16 residues. The chain's CDR3 is CASSSRGLAGRETQYF. CDR3 sequence (DNA): TGTGCCAGCAGCTCCCGGGGACTAGCGGGGAGGGAGACCCAGTACTTC. The full variable domain, in which reference TRBV7-9 and TRBJ2-5 provide the parts outside the CDR3, is DTGVSQNPRHKITKRGQNVTFRCDPISEHNRLYWYRQTLGQGPEFLTYFQNEAQLEKSRLLSDRFSAERPKGSFSTLEIQRTEQGDSAMYLCASSSRGLAGRETQYFGPGTRLLVL.

The chain has TRBV5-4 and TRBJ1-3; D is unclear. The CDR3 is made up of 13 amino acids. Looked up from germline, CDR1 is SGHNT and CDR2 is YYREEE (reference sequence). V lost 1 base and J 0 bases, leaving 2 bases between the germline ends. The CDR3 DNA is TGTGCCAGCAGCTTGCACTCTGGAAACACCATATATTTT. Amino acid sequence: CASSLHSGNTIYF.

The rearrangement uses TRBV5-1 and TRBJ2-1; D not resolved. CDR1 is SGHRS, CDR2 YFSETQ, per germline. V lost 4 bases and J 2 bases, leaving 13 bases between the germline ends. This CDR3 is built from 15 residues. The CDR3 DNA follows: TGCGCCAGCAGCCCTTTCCCGGATACCTACAATGAGCAGTTCTTC. Protein product: CASSPFPDTYNEQFF.

This chain links TRBV6-1 with TRBJ1-2; D is undetermined. There are 11 residues in the CDR3. Looked up from germline, CDR1 is MNHNS and CDR2 is SASEGT. V lost 9 bases and J lost 8, with 13 bases in between. CDR3 amino acids: CASVFSAGYTF. The CDR3 region has the DNA TGTGCCAGTGTTTTCTCGGCAGGCTACACCTTC.

Note on this clone: This sample also contains other DNA sequences that code for the same CDR3. The rearrangement links TRBV5-4 to TRBJ2-6, with D maybe TRBD1 (6 bases). The CDR3 spans 15 residues. Germline values: CDR1 SGHNT, CDR2 YYREEE (reference sequence). V lost 4 bases to trimming and J lost 2 bases, with 10 bases between them. In nucleotides, the CDR3 is TGTGCCAGCAGCCTCACAGGGACTGGGGCCAACGTCCTGACTTTC. It encodes CASSLTGTGANVLTF.

The rearrangement joins TRBV2 to TRBJ2-2; D is ambiguous. Trimming cost V 7 bases and J 6 bases, with 9 bases left between them. Germline-derived CDR1 and CDR2 are SNHLY and FYNNEI. The CDR3 is 12 amino acids. CDR3 coding DNA: TGTGCCAGCATCAAGTACGCCGGGGAGCTGTTTTTT. The encoded protein is CASIKYAGELFF.

The rearrangement links TRBV10-1 to TRBJ2-5; D unresolved. V gave up 5 bases and J gave up 4 bases, with 8 bases separating them. The CDR3 runs to 12 residues. Per the germline V gene, CDR1 is WNHNN and CDR2 is SYGVQD (reference sequence). CDR3 protein: CASSNSRETQYF. The CDR3 bases are TGCGCCAGCAGTAACTCTCGAGAGACCCAGTACTTC.

V usage is TRBV7-9 and J usage is TRBJ1-3; TRBD1 is a possible D gene (6 bases). CDR1 and CDR2 from the germline V gene are SEHNR and FQNEAQ (reference sequence). V gave up 2 bases and J gave up 2 bases, with 16 bases separating them. This CDR3 spans 17 amino acids. The CDR3 DNA reads as TGTGCCAGCAGCTTATATCGGGGGGGCAGAGCTGGAAACACCATATATTTT. Translation: CASSLYRGGRAGNTIYF.